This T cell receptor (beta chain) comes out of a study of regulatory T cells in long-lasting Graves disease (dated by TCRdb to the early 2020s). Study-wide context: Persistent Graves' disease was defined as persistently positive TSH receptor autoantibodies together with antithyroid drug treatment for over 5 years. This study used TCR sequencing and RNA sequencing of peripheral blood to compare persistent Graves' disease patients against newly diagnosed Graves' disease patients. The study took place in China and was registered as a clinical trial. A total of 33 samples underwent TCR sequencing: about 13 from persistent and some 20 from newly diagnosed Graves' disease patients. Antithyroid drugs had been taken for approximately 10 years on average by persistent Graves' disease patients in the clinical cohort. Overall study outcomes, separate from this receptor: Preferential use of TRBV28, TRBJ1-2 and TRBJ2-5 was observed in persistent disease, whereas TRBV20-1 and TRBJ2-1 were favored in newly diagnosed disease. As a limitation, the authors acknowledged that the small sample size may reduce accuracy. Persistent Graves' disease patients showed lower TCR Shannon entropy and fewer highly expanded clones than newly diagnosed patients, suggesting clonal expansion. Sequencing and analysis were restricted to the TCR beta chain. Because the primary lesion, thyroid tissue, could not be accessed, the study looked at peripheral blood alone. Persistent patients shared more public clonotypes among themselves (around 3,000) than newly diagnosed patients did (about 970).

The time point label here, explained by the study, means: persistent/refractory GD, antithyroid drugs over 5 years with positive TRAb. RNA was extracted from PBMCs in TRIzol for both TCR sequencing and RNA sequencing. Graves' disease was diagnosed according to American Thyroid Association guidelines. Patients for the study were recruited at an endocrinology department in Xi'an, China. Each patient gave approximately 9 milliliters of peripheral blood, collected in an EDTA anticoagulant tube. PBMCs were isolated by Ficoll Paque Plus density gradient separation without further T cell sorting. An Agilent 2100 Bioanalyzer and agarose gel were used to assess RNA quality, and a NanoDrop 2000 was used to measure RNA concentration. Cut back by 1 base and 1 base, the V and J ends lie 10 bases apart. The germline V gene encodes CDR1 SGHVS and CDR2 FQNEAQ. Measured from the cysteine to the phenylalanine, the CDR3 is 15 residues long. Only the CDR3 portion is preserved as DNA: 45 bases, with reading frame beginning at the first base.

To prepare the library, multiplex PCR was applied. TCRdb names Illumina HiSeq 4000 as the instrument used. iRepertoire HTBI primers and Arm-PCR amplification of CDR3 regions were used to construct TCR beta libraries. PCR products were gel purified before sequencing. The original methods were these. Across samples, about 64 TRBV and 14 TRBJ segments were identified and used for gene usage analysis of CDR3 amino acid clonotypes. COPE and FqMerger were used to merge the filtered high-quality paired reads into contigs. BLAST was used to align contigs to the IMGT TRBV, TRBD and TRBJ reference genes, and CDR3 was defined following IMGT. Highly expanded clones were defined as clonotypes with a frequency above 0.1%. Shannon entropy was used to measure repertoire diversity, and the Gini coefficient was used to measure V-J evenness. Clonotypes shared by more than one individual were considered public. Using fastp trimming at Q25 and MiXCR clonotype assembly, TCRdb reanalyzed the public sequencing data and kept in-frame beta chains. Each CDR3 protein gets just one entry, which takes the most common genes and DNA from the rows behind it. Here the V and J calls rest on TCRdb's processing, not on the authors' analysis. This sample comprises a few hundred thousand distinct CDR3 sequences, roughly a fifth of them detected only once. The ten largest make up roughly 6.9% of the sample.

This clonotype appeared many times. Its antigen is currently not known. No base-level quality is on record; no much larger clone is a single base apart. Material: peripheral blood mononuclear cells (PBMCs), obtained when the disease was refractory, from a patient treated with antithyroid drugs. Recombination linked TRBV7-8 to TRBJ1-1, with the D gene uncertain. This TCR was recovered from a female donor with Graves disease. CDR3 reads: CASSLERTPNTEAFF. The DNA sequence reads TGTGCCAGCAGCTTAGAACGGACCCCGAACACTGAAGCTTTCTTT.